The entry that follows covers one TCR beta chain sequence. Its antigen is unknown. The table came from immunoSEQ multiplex PCR; TCRdb's copy has only in-frame clones and leaves some out. The sample has around 130,000 clones, about 94% seen once. CDR3 length: 15 amino acids. Germline V gene lookup returns CDR1 MDHEN and CDR2 SYDVKM. Trimming removed 7 bases at V and 0 bases at J, with 15 bases between. This record comes from a study of human thymus T cells. Findings and caveats of the study: Thymic repertoires from unrelated individuals overlapped highly, related research reported.

The source of the thymus tissue was resections taken during corrective heart surgery. Healthy Finnish infants undergoing corrective surgery for congenital heart defects provided the donor material. The sample comprised thymus tissue. This clonotype was obtained from a boy in the first two years of life with a congenital heart defect but otherwise immunologically healthy. The chain recombines TRBV28 with TRBJ2-5; tentatively, D is TRBD2 (6 bases). Here the CDR3 DNA reads TGTGCCAGCAACCATCTCGGCGGGGACCAAGAGACCCAGTACTTC. Its protein product is CASNHLGGDQETQYF.